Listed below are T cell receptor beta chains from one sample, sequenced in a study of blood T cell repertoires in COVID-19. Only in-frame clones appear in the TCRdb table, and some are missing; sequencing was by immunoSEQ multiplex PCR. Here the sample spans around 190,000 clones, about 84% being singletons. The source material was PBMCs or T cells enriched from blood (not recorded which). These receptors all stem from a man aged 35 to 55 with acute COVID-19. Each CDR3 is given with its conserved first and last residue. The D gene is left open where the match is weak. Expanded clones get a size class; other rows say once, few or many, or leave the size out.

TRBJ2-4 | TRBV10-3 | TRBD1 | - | CATQGGGKNIQYF | TGTGCCACCCAAGGGGGCGGCAAAAACATTCAGTACTTC
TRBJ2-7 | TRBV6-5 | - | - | CALTPTRLAGEQYF | TGTGCCCTCACTCCCACCCGCCTAGCCGGGGAGCAGTACTTC
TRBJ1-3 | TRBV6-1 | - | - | CASSEVRQGGNTIYF | TGTGCCAGCAGTGAAGTGCGGCAGGGGGGAAACACCATATATTTT
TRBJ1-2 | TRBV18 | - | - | CASSPDSFNYGYTF | TGTGCCAGCTCACCGGACAGTTTTAACTATGGCTACACCTTC
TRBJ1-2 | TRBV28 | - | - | CASRPGGPRANYGYTF | TGTGCCAGCAGACCGGGGGGGCCCAGGGCTAACTATGGCTACACCTTC
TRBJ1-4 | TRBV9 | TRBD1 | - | CASSTGDEKLFF | TGTGCCAGCAGTACAGGGGATGAAAAACTGTTTTTT
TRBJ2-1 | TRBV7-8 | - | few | CASSLSLGSYNEQFF | TGTGCCAGCAGCTTATCACTCGGTTCCTACAATGAGCAGTTCTTC
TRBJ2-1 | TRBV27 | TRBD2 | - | CASSSRLAGVSENEQFF | TGTGCCAGCAGTTCTCGACTAGCGGGAGTATCGGAAAATGAGCAGTTCTTC
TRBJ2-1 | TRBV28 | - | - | CASSLAGHSYNEQFF | TGTGCCAGCAGTTTGGCGGGGCACTCCTACAATGAGCAGTTCTTC
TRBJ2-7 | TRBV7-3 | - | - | CASSFSRTGSSEQYF | TGTGCCAGCAGCTTTAGTCGTACAGGTTCCTCCGAGCAGTACTTC
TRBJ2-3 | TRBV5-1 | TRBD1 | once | CASSKPGQGTDTQYF | TGCGCCAGCAGCAAGCCGGGACAGGGGACAGATACGCAGTATTTT
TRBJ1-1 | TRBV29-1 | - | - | CSVARGSTEAFF | TGCAGCGTTGCGCGGGGGTCCACTGAAGCTTTCTTT
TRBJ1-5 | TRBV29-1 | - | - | CSVGYSSNQPQHF | TGCAGCGTTGGATACAGCAGCAATCAGCCCCAGCATTTT
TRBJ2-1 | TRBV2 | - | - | CASSELDSGWSSYNEQFF | TGTGCCAGCAGTGAATTAGATAGCGGCTGGAGCTCCTACAATGAGCAGTTCTTC
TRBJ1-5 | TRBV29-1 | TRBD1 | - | CSVGTGNQPQHF | TGCAGCGTTGGGACAGGGAATCAGCCCCAGCATTTT
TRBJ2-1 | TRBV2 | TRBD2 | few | CASSKTSGSVNEQFF | TGTGCCAGCAGCAAGACTAGCGGGAGCGTAAATGAGCAGTTCTTC
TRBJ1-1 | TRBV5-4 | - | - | CASSLGGQGNTEAFF | TGTGCCAGCAGCTTGGGGGGGCAGGGGAACACTGAAGCTTTCTTT
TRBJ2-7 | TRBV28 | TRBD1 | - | CASSSTGQTTYEQYF | TGTGCCAGCAGTTCTACGGGACAGACTACCTACGAGCAGTACTTC
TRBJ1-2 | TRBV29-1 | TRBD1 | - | CSVLGTATNYGYTF | TGCAGCGTATTAGGGACAGCAACTAACTATGGCTACACCTTC
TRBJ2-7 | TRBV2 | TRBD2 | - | CASRIRLAAYEQYF | TGTGCCAGCAGGATAAGACTAGCGGCCTACGAGCAGTACTTC
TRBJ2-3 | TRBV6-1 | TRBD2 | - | CASSGYISSGRRAQYF | TGTGCCAGCAGTGGTTACATTTCGAGCGGGAGAAGAGCTCAGTATTTT
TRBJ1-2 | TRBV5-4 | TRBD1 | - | CASSLAETGGTIGYTF | TGTGCCAGCAGCTTGGCCGAGACAGGGGGTACTATCGGCTACACCTTC
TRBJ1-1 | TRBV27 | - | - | CASSRVGGAQNTEAFF | TGTGCCAGCAGTCGCGTCGGGGGGGCCCAAAACACTGAAGCTTTCTTT
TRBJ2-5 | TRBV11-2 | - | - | CASSLATGRRETQYF | TGTGCCAGCAGCTTAGCTACTGGGAGGAGAGAGACCCAGTACTTC
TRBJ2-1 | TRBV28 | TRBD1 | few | CASSTTGRDHNEQFF | TGTGCCAGCAGTACGACAGGGCGTGATCACAATGAGCAGTTCTTC
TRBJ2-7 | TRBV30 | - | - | CAWSVAGSEQYF | TGTGCCTGGAGTGTCGCCGGGAGCGAGCAGTACTTC
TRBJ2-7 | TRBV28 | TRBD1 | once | CASSLPGQGTYEQYF | TGTGCCAGCAGTCTCCCCGGACAGGGGACCTACGAGCAGTACTTC
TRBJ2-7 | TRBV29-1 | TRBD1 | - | CSVGVRDSSYEQYF | TGCAGCGTTGGAGTGAGGGACAGTTCCTACGAGCAGTACTTC
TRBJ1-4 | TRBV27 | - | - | CASRGLGQDEKLFF | TGTGCCAGCAGGGGTCTTGGGCAAGACGAAAAACTGTTTTTT